The clone carrying this T cell receptor beta chain was seen more than once but under ten times. Its antigen is as yet unknown. This sample was included in a study of vaccination and CD4 T cells after COVID-19. The study sequenced cultured CD4+ T cell DNA using the Oncomine TCR Beta short-read assay. From CD4+ T cells that had been cultured, genomic DNA was extracted. TCRdb independently ran MiXCR on the PCR reads; one entry per CDR3 protein. The data hold a few thousand distinct CDR3 sequences, with roughly 26% observed a single time. There are 11 residues in the CDR3. CDR1 and CDR2 (germline): SGHTA, FQGNSA. Trimming stripped 4 bases from V and 5 bases from J, with 5 bases between. The treatment here: roughly nine-day PBMC culture with coronavirus spike peptide pools or control peptides (ViraFEST assay).

This chain joins TRBV7-2 and TRBJ2-5; unclear D gene. This receptor was taken from a human donor who had recovered from COVID-19. Specimen: CD4+ T cells from blood, cultured in vitro. CDR3 sequence (DNA): TGTGCCAGCAGCTCCGTGGAGACCCAGTACTTC. This gives the protein CASSSVETQYF.